This T cell receptor beta chain came from a study of blood T cell repertoires in COVID-19. The CDR3 is made up of 15 amino acids. Germline-derived CDR1 and CDR2 are MDHEN and SYDVKM. J lost 2 bases, V lost 5 bases, and 8 bases had no gene match. In the authors' methods: Estimation of nucleated cell counts was performed using reference gene primer amplification. Sequenced by immunoSEQ multiplex PCR; TCRdb stores in-frame clones only, minus some. That table is the source of V, J and clone size, and D and trimming were worked out from the DNA. This sample has roughly 260,000 clones; around 87% occur once, and the top ten carry approximately 2.2%.

The V call is TRBV28, the J call TRBJ2-7; 8 nucleotides line up with TRBD1. The source material was peripheral blood. This TCR was recovered from a woman between 45 and 60 years old with acute or convalescent COVID-19. Written as DNA, the CDR3 is TGTGCCAGCAGTACAGGGACAGGTCAAGCCTACGAGCAGTACTTC. Amino acid sequence: CASSTGTGQAYEQYF. Using reference TRBV28 and TRBJ2-7 for the parts outside the CDR3, the full variable domain is DVKVTQSSRYLVKRTGEKVFLECVQDMDHENMFWYRQDPGLGLRLIYFSYDVKMKEKGDIPEGYSVSREKKERFSLILESASTNQTSMYLCASSTGTGQAYEQYFGPGTRLTVT.